One T cell receptor beta chain is described in this entry. Its antigen is currently not known. The germline V gene provides CDR1 SGHVS and CDR2 FNYEAQ. Its CDR3 holds 15 amino acids, cysteine through phenylalanine. DNA is not on record. Library preparation used 5' RACE. The input for every TCR library was roughly 3.5 ug of total RNA. For each sample, cDNA was synthesized in eight separate reactions using SMARTScribe reverse transcriptase. During cDNA synthesis, unique molecular identifiers containing a 6-nucleotide sample barcode were introduced by template switching. Two nested PCRs of about 16 and 10 cycles amplified the TCRalpha and TCRbeta cDNA, and bead purification followed each PCR. Before amplification, the cDNA was treated with uracil DNA-glycosylase and purified using the QIAquick PCR purification kit. The second PCR was the step at which Illumina TruSeq-compatible adapters and sample-specific barcodes were added. TapeStation and Qubit were used to check library quality and concentration, and 4.5 to 5 ng of each library was pooled. The pooled libraries were sequenced with 2 x 100 bp reads and custom sequencing primers on an Illumina HiSeq2500 single-index Rapid Run. The original pipeline was this. PCR and sequencing errors were corrected by UMI-based consensus assembly using MiGEC version 1.2.6. MiXCR version 2.1.1 was used for V(D)J alignment, clonotype assembly and CDR3 extraction. Gene usage, clonotype sharing and MAIT/NKT TCR abundance were normalised by analysing the top 1000, 10 000 and 20 000 clonotypes per sample. After downsampling to 27 000 UMIs, diversity was calculated as the inverse Simpson index using the vegan R package. Paired Mann-Whitney U tests on discordant twin pairs were used, with Benjamini-Hochberg multiple-testing correction. Based on TCRdb reprocessing of the reads, there is one entry per CDR3 protein sequence, and DNA is missing. TCRdb, not the authors, supplied the V and J calls. This sample's table lists roughly 300,000 distinct CDR3 sequences. The biggest ten clones account for 5.6% of the sample.

This entry is derived from a study of monozygotic twins with inflammatory bowel disease (dated by TCRdb to between 2019 and 2020). In terms of the full investigation: In total, some 30 monozygotic twin pairs made up the full study: 19 Danish pairs, all IBD-discordant, plus nine German pairs, of which four were IBD-concordant and five were IBD-discordant. Each individual had, on average, about 151 000 unique TCRalpha sequences and 181 000 unique TCRbeta sequences available for analysis. The search for disease-associated traits relied mainly on comparing, within discordant pairs, IBD patients with their genetically identical healthy co-twins. What the research found in general, with its limitations: TCRbeta repertoire diversity, by inverse Simpson index, was decreased in IBD patients compared with their healthy co-twins. Compared with healthy twins, IBD patients had fewer clonotypes in common with other individuals, a difference most pronounced in patients showing signs of disease activity. No single strong signal or clonotype linked to IBD turned up in the results, so the idea that one exists was not supported. No difference in repertoire similarity was observed between concordant and discordant twins, possibly owing to limited statistical power. Different T cell subtypes could not be distinguished in the analysis. Because patients received different immunosuppressive treatments, the repertoires may have picked up extra background noise and variability between individuals.

From each donor, an approximately 2.4 ml peripheral blood sample was collected into PAXgene tubes and kept at -80 degrees C. Without any T cell sorting, total RNA was extracted from whole blood using the PAXgene blood miRNA kit on an automated QIAcube. Peripheral blood from monozygotic twin pairs who were concordant or discordant for inflammatory bowel disease underwent deep TCRalpha and TCRbeta repertoire profiling using unique molecular barcoding. For every twin pair, smoking habits were documented, and each individual was categorised as a current, former or never smoker. The V and J segments used are TRBV7-6 and TRBJ2-7; TCRdb's assignment of TRBD2 cannot be checked, as there is no DNA. This clonotype originated in a human donor with ulcerative colitis or Crohn's disease, or a healthy co-twin of an affected twin (not recorded which). Sequenced input: blood. The CDR3 here reads CASSLVQGGYYEQYF.